In this sample, the clone carrying this TCR beta chain turned up once. An end of the junction differs from the germline gene, which may be a read error. The data belong to a study of tumor-infiltrating lymphocytes in primary liver carcinoma. CDR1 is MNHEY and CDR2 is SVGEGT in the germline V gene. The CDR3 extends over 13 amino acids. Out of unsorted whole blood came the blood RNA, and germline DNA was extracted as well. Reverse transcription of about 0.5 ug total RNA with a constant-region primer produced TCR beta cDNA. It was through three nested multiplex PCR rounds of slightly modified ARM-PCR that TCR beta libraries arose. Each of the first two PCR rounds ran 9 to 11 cycles with TRBV1-TRBV30 forward and C-beta reverse primers. TCRdb fed the multiplex PCR reads into MiXCR, producing one record per CDR3 protein. The sample has about 320,000 distinct CDR3 sequences, over 55% seen once.

What was sequenced was peripheral blood. The TCR sequence derives from a man in his forties or fifties with primary liver carcinoma and hepatitis B virus infection. The chain couples TRBV6-2 or TRBV6-3 to TRBJ2-7; tentatively, D is TRBD1 or TRBD2 (6 bases each). The CDR3, as DNA: TGTGCCAGCAGGCCGGGGGCCTCCTACGAGCGGTACTTC. As protein: CASRPGASYERYF.